The entry below gives a single T cell receptor (beta chain) sequence along with its context. Its cognate antigen is unknown. Tregs were sorted as CD4+CD25+CD127-/low cells. Whole-study findings and limits: The larger cohort examined one V-J beta rearrangement, not whole repertoires. The TCR gene usage of tumor memory CD4+ T cells clustered together with blood and lymph node memory CD4+ cells and with lymph node naive CD4+ cells. Tumor Treg TCRs overlapped most with tumor naive CD4+ cells.

Trimming removed 7 bases from V and 1 base from J, with 16 bases in between. CDR1 and CDR2 (germline): WSHSY, SAAADI. The length of the CDR3 is 16 residues. Constant-region reverse primers amplified full-length variable regions, followed by semi-nested Nested Universal Primer A PCR. TCRdb re-analysed the 5' RACE reads in MiXCR, keeping a single row per CDR3 protein. The sample lists approximately 58,000 distinct CDR3 sequences; roughly 25% were seen once. The sequenced material came from tumor-infiltrating Tregs sorted from the breast tumor. The clonotype was recovered from a female donor with breast cancer. The chain is built from TRBV10-2 and TRBJ2-2; possibly TRBD2 for D (6 bases). DNA for the CDR3: TGCGCCAGCACCGCCGTTGGAGGGATGAACACCGGGGAGCTGTTTTTT. This gives the protein CASTAVGGMNTGELFF.